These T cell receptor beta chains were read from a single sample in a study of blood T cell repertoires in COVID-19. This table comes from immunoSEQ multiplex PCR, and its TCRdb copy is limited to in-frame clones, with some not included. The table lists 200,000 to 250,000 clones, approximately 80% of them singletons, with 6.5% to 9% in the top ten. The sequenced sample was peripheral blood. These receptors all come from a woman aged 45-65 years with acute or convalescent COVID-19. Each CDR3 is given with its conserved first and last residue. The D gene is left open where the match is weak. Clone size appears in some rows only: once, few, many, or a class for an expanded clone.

CDR3aa: CASSPPGLFYEQFF
CDR3nt: TGTGCCAGCAGCCCCCCGGGTCTCTTCTATGAGCAGTTCTTC
v_gene: TRBV3-1/TRBV3-2
abundance: -
d_gene: -
j_gene: TRBJ2-1

CDR3aa: CASRDKTGASGHNEQFF
CDR3nt: TGTGCCAGCCGAGACAAGACAGGGGCTAGCGGACACAATGAGCAGTTCTTC
v_gene: TRBV4-2
abundance: -
d_gene: -
j_gene: TRBJ2-1

CDR3aa: CASSSVDRGYGYTF
CDR3nt: TGTGCCAGCAGTTCGGTAGATCGGGGGTATGGCTACACCTTC
v_gene: TRBV28
abundance: -
d_gene: -
j_gene: TRBJ1-2

CDR3aa: CASSLRGRAQHF
CDR3nt: TGTGCCAGCAGTTTAAGGGGGCGAGCCCAGCATTTT
v_gene: TRBV28
abundance: -
d_gene: TRBD1
j_gene: TRBJ1-5

CDR3aa: CASSLTWDRVQETQYF
CDR3nt: TGTGCCAGCAGTCTCACATGGGACAGGGTCCAAGAGACCCAGTACTTC
v_gene: TRBV27
abundance: once
d_gene: TRBD1
j_gene: TRBJ2-5

CDR3aa: CASSHGGDYNEQFF
CDR3nt: TGTGCCAGCTCACACGGGGGGGATTACAATGAGCAGTTCTTC
v_gene: TRBV18
abundance: -
d_gene: TRBD2
j_gene: TRBJ2-1

CDR3aa: CASSQGSGAYTEAFF
CDR3nt: TGCGCCAGCAGCCAGGGGTCAGGAGCTTACACTGAAGCTTTCTTT
v_gene: TRBV5-1
abundance: -
d_gene: -
j_gene: TRBJ1-1

CDR3aa: CASSLGLGGGAFSYEQYF
CDR3nt: TGCGCCAGCAGCTTGGGGCTTGGCGGGGGCGCTTTTTCCTACGAGCAGTACTTC
v_gene: TRBV5-1
abundance: -
d_gene: -
j_gene: TRBJ2-7

CDR3aa: CASSRVGPGLAKETQYF
CDR3nt: TGTGCCAGCAGCCGGGTGGGGCCGGGACTAGCCAAGGAGACCCAGTACTTC
v_gene: TRBV2
abundance: -
d_gene: TRBD2
j_gene: TRBJ2-5

CDR3aa: CASRGRTGELFF
CDR3nt: TGTGCCAGCAGGGGGCGGACCGGGGAGCTGTTTTTT
v_gene: TRBV11-3
abundance: -
d_gene: -
j_gene: TRBJ2-2

CDR3aa: CASSGGLTEAFF
CDR3nt: TGTGCCAGCAGCGGGGGATTAACTGAAGCTTTCTTT
v_gene: TRBV28
abundance: -
d_gene: -
j_gene: TRBJ1-1

CDR3aa: CASSAQGAMKTQYF
CDR3nt: TGTGCCAGCAGTGCTCAGGGGGCGATGAAGACCCAGTACTTC
v_gene: TRBV25-1
abundance: once
d_gene: TRBD1
j_gene: TRBJ2-5

CDR3aa: CTVGSQETQYF
CDR3nt: TGCACGGTCGGGTCCCAAGAGACCCAGTACTTC
v_gene: TRBV1
abundance: -
d_gene: -
j_gene: TRBJ2-5

CDR3aa: CASSHTGDMPQHF
CDR3nt: TGTGCCAGCAGTCATACAGGGGACATGCCCCAGCATTTT
v_gene: TRBV5-6
abundance: -
d_gene: TRBD1
j_gene: TRBJ1-5

CDR3aa: CASSTGLADYNEQFF
CDR3nt: TGTGCCAGCAGTACGGGACTAGCGGATTACAATGAGCAGTTCTTC
v_gene: TRBV6-2/TRBV6-3
abundance: -
d_gene: TRBD2
j_gene: TRBJ2-1

CDR3aa: CASSLPDTGELFF
CDR3nt: TGTGCCAGCAGTTTACCCGACACCGGGGAGCTGTTTTTT
v_gene: TRBV28
abundance: few
d_gene: -
j_gene: TRBJ2-2

CDR3aa: CASNGGGGNTIYF
CDR3nt: TGTGCCAGCAACGGCGGAGGAGGAAACACCATATATTTT
v_gene: TRBV6-5
abundance: -
d_gene: -
j_gene: TRBJ1-3

CDR3aa: CASSFPLYNEQFF
CDR3nt: TGTGCCAGCAGTTTTCCCCTGTACAATGAGCAGTTCTTC
v_gene: TRBV12-3/TRBV12-4
abundance: -
d_gene: -
j_gene: TRBJ2-1